This TCR beta chain was retrieved from a study of regulatory T cells in long-lasting Graves disease. Combining iRepertoire HTBI primers with Arm-PCR of CDR3 regions, the authors built TCR beta libraries. TCRdb reprocessed the multiplex PCR reads with MiXCR, giving one entry per CDR3 protein. The repertoire holds 250,000 to 300,000 distinct CDR3 sequences, with 15% to 20% as singletons. In its sample, this clonotype was seen many times. Its antigen is not known. The junction shows a germline mismatch at one end, possibly a read error. Time point given: newly diagnosed GD, antithyroid drugs for less than 3 months. Isolated PBMC RNA provided the starting material for the TCR library. Findings and limits, study-wide: New patients shared fewer public clonotypes (more than 850) than persistent patients did (roughly 2,500).

These same records also appear under a second study, on T cells in Graves' hyperthyroidism and ophthalmopathy. That paper adds: Most clonotypes that expanded in the thyroid above 0.001 also showed up in blood.

This receptor was identified in a woman aged 25-40 years with Graves disease. The sequences come from peripheral blood mononuclear cells (PBMCs), collected at new diagnosis, from a patient treated with antithyroid drugs.

This CDR3 reads CASSSGLNTEAFF. The DNA for the CDR3 is TGTGCCAGCAGCTCGGGACTGAACACTGAAGCTTTCTTT. This sequence joins TRBV5-1 and TRBJ1-1, with a tentative D call TRBD1 (5 bases). There are 13 residues in the CDR3. Germline-derived CDR1 and CDR2 are SGHRS and YFSETQ. The variable domain in full, completed from reference TRBV5-1 and TRBJ1-1, reads KAGVTQTPRYLIKTRGQQVTLSCSPISGHRSVSWYQQTPGQGLQFLFEYFSETQRNKGNFPGRFSGRQFSNSRSEMNVSTLELGDSALYLCASSSGLNTEAFFGQGTRLTVV.